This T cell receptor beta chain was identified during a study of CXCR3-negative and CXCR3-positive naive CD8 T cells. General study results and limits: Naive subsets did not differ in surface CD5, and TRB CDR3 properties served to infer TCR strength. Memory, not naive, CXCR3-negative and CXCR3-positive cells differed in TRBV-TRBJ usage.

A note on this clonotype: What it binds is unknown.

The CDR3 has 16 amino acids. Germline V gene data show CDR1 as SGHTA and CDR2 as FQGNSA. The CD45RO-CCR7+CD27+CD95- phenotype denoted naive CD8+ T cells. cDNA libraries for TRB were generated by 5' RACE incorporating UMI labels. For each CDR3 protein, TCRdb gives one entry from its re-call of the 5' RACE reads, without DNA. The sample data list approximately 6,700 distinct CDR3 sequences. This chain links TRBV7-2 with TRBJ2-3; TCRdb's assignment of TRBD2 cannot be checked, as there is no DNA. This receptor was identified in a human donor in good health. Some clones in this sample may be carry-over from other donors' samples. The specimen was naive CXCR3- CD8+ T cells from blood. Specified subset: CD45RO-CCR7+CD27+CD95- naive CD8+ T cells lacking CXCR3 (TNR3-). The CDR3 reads CASSFVAGVLTDTQYF.